This entry lists 21 T cell receptor beta chains sequenced from one sample in a study of shared clonotypes between healthy human individuals. The table came from immunoSEQ multiplex PCR; TCRdb's copy has only in-frame clones and leaves some out. The sample has about 2.3 million clones, approximately 95% seen once; the top ten hold 0.35% to 0.45%. What was sequenced was naive CD4+ T cells from PBMCs. Subset of the sample: CD45RA+ positively selected. The receptors stem from a man younger than 35 in good health. Some clones in this sample may be carry-over from other donors' samples.

The chain is built from TRBV30 and TRBJ2-1; TRBD2 is a possible D gene (6 bases). V lost 3 bases to trimming and J lost 6 bases, with 21 bases between them. Germline V gene lookup returns CDR1 GTSNPN and CDR2 SVGIG (reference sequence). The CDR3 has 16 amino acids. CDR3 in amino acids: CAWSEPRWDSPNEQFF. CDR3 nucleotides: TGTGCCTGGAGCGAGCCTCGGTGGGACTCCCCCAATGAGCAGTTCTTC.

This clone is a singleton in its sample. The V gene is TRBV5-1, the J gene TRBJ2-3; 8 bases match TRBD2. CDR3 length equals 17 residues. Germline V gene sequence: CDR1 SGHRS, CDR2 YFSETQ. V shed 3 bases and J 6 bases; nucleotides not matched to a gene: 15. CDR3 bases: TGCGCCAGCAGCTCCCTCCAGCGGGGACTAGTTACCGATACGCAGTATTTT. It yields the protein CASSSLQRGLVTDTQYF.

This clone was counted a few times. This rearrangement joins TRBV9 to TRBJ1-1; D is possibly TRBD1 (5 bases). Germline assignment: CDR1 SGDLS and CDR2 YYNGEE. The V end lost 0 bases, the J end lost 7 bases, and 16 bases lay between the germline ends. The CDR3 length is 15 residues. The CDR3 reads CASSVGGSGYSEAFF. CDR3 nucleotide sequence: TGTGCCAGCAGCGTAGGGGGATCAGGGTACAGTGAAGCTTTCTTT.

V gene TRBV10-1 combines with J gene TRBJ2-5; perhaps TRBD2 as D (5 bases). This CDR3 region has 13 residues. The germline V gene has CDR1 WNHNN and CDR2 SYGVQD (reference sequence). The ends were cut back, 5 bases at V and 2 bases at J, with 9 bases in the middle. CDR3 coding DNA: TGCGCCAGCAGTCCCGGGATTCAAGAGACCCAGTACTTC. It yields the protein CASSPGIQETQYF.

V is TRBV25-1 and J is TRBJ2-7, with 7 nucleotides matching TRBD2. V lost 8 bases and J lost 4; bases outside the gene matches: 14. This CDR3 is built from 15 residues. Germline values: CDR1 MGHDK, CDR2 SYGVNS. In nucleotides, the CDR3 is TGTGCCAGCGGGGAGGGTGGATGGGGGAGGTACGAGCAGTACTTC. Translation gives CASGEGGWGRYEQYF.

This chain links TRBV29-1 with TRBJ1-2; TRBD1 might be the D (5 bases). Germline V gene lookup returns CDR1 SQVTM and CDR2 ANQGSEA. The CDR3 sequence is 13 residues long. Between the trimmed V and J ends, which lost 6 bases and 3 bases, there was a span of 14 bases. CDR3 bases: TGCAGCGTCTCGGAGGGGCTCGACTATGGCTACACCTTC. Its translation is CSVSEGLDYGYTF. Variable domain in full (rest from reference TRBV29-1 and TRBJ1-2): SAVISQKPSRDICQRGTSLTIQCQVDSQVTMMFWYRQQPGQSLTLIATANQGSEATYESGFVIDKFPISRPNLTFSTLTVSNMSPEDSSIYLCSVSEGLDYGYTFGSGTRLTVV.

The V gene is TRBV28, the J gene TRBJ2-7; D assignment may be TRBD1 or TRBD2 (5 bases each). The CDR3 is 13 amino acids. The germline V gene encodes CDR1 MDHEN and CDR2 SYDVKM. With 8 bases removed from V and 2 bases from J, the gap between germline ends came to 13 bases. The CDR3 DNA reads as TGTGCCAGCTGGGGGACGGTCCCCTACGAGCAGTACTTC. As protein: CASWGTVPYEQYF.

The chain has TRBV11-2 and TRBJ2-5; the D is unclear. Per the germline V gene, CDR1 is SGHAT and CDR2 is FQNNGV. Trimming took off 5 bases at V and 2 bases at J, with 12 bases between the two ends. This CDR3 comprises 14 residues. The CDR3 sequence: CASSNVLGQETQYF. The CDR3 bases are TGTGCCAGCAGCAACGTATTGGGGCAAGAGACCCAGTACTTC.

The rearrangement links TRBV5-1 to TRBJ1-3; D remains ambiguous. The CDR3 consists of 15 residues. CDR1 and CDR2 from the germline V gene are SGHRS and YFSETQ. V dropped 4 bases and J dropped 0 bases, with 11 bases sitting between them. The CDR3 protein is CASSIGLSSGNTIYF. Written as DNA, the CDR3 is TGCGCCAGCAGCATCGGACTTAGCTCTGGAAACACCATATATTTT.

The chain combines TRBV4-3 with TRBJ2-7; D not resolved. The germline V gene has CDR1 LGHNA and CDR2 YSLEER. CDR3 length: 16 amino acids. The V gene lost 4 bases and the J gene lost 5 bases, with 21 bases spanning the gap. The CDR3 spells CASSLSPGGLFDEQYF. The DNA of the CDR3 is TGCGCCAGCAGCCTCTCACCGGGTGGCCTCTTCGACGAGCAGTACTTC.

The CDR3 DNA reads TGTGCCAGCGGGGAGCAAAGCTTTCGTGGTGAAAAACTGTTTTTT. Translating gives CASGEQSFRGEKLFF. J is TRBJ1-4 and V is TRBV25-1; D ambiguous. Germline CDR1 and CDR2: MGHDK and SYGVNS. There are 15 residues in the CDR3. V was shortened by 8 bases and J by 7 bases, with 20 bases between the two germline ends.

This chain links TRBV29-1 with TRBJ2-1; D is possibly TRBD2 (6 bases). The germline V gene has CDR1 SQVTM and CDR2 ANQGSEA. V gave up 7 bases and J gave up 9 bases, with 16 bases separating them. There are 12 residues in the CDR3. The CDR3 DNA sequence: TGCAGCGCCTGGGGCGGGCGGGGTGAGCAGTTCTTC. As protein: CSAWGGRGEQFF.

V and J are TRBV5-1 and TRBJ2-5, with TRBD2 identical over 8 bases. The CDR3 is made up of 17 amino acids. V was clipped by 3 bases and J by 2 bases; unmatched bases: 12. Looked up from germline, CDR1 is SGHRS and CDR2 is YFSETQ. The CDR3 here is CASSSAISGNNQETQYF. CDR3 in DNA: TGCGCCAGCAGCTCAGCCATTAGCGGGAACAATCAAGAGACCCAGTACTTC. Combining the CDR3 with reference TRBV5-1 and TRBJ2-5 gives the whole variable domain KAGVTQTPRYLIKTRGQQVTLSCSPISGHRSVSWYQQTPGQGLQFLFEYFSETQRNKGNFPGRFSGRQFSNSRSEMNVSTLELGDSALYLCASSSAISGNNQETQYFGPGTRLLVL.

The chain joins TRBV5-6 to TRBJ1-5; 7 nucleotides agree with TRBD1. The CDR3 runs 14 residues. Germline V gene lookup returns CDR1 SGHDT and CDR2 YYEEEE. J was trimmed by 1 base and V by 4 bases; bases with no gene match: 2. This CDR3 reads CASSIRGSNQPQHF. The CDR3 coding sequence is TGTGCCAGCAGCATCAGGGGGAGCAATCAGCCCCAGCATTTT.

The gene calls are TRBV4-1 and TRBJ2-5; 9 positions agree with TRBD1. Germline trimming cut 4 bases from V and 5 bases from J; bases unmatched to any gene: 17. CDR1 and CDR2 from the germline V gene are MGHRA and YSYEKL. CDR3 size: 18 residues. CDR3 amino acids: CASSPTPTGTGIGETQYF. DNA for the CDR3: TGCGCCAGCAGCCCCACCCCGACTGGGACAGGGATAGGCGAGACCCAGTACTTC.

With regard to this clone: The junction does not match germline at one end; this may be a read error. This chain joins TRBV7-2 and TRBJ2-2; TRBD1 aligns across 8 bases. CDR1 SGHTA and CDR2 FQGNSA come from the germline V gene. The CDR3 has 15 residues. This CDR3 is CVSSLGYRGTGELFF. For the CDR3, the DNA is TGTGTCAGCAGCTTAGGCTACAGGGGGACCGGGGAGCTGTTTTTT. The variable domain in full, completed from reference TRBV7-2 and TRBJ2-2, reads GAGVSQSPSNKVTEKGKDVELRCDPISGHTALYWYRQSLGQGLEFLIYFQGNSAPDKSGLPSDRFSAERTGGSVSTLTIQRTQQEDSAVYLCVSSLGYRGTGELFFGEGSRLTVL.

The V gene is TRBV5-1, the J gene TRBJ2-7, with D possibly being TRBD1 (8 bases). The CDR3 runs 16 residues. Germline CDR1 and CDR2: SGHRS and YFSETQ. The V end lost 0 bases, the J end lost 5 bases, and 18 bases lay between the germline ends. The CDR3 loop reads CASSLAARTGRDEQYF. CDR3 coding DNA: TGCGCCAGCAGCTTGGCAGCTCGGACAGGGAGGGACGAGCAGTACTTC.

This sequence joins TRBV4-1 and TRBJ1-1; D might be TRBD1 (6 bases). This CDR3 has 18 amino acids. Trimming cost V 0 bases and J 5 bases, with 22 bases left between them. Germline lookup yields CDR1 MGHRA and CDR2 YSYEKL. CDR3 loop: CASSQEASRGRSGTEAFF. The CDR3 bases are TGCGCCAGCAGCCAAGAGGCTAGCAGGGGTAGGTCGGGGACTGAAGCTTTCTTT.

This clone was found once. The chain links TRBV19 to TRBJ2-1, with D maybe TRBD2 (5 bases). This CDR3 region has 15 residues. With 4 bases removed from V and 3 bases from J, the gap between germline ends came to 13 bases. CDR1 is LNHDA, CDR2 SQIVND, per germline (reference sequence). As DNA, the CDR3 is TGTGCCAGTAGTACCCTAGCTCCTTACTACAATGAGCAGTTCTTC. It is translated as CASSTLAPYYNEQFF.

This clone was counted once. The V gene is TRBV18, the J gene TRBJ2-3; 16 bases align to TRBD2. The CDR3 has 16 amino acids. Germline CDR1 reads KGHSH; CDR2 reads LQKENI. V shed 6 bases, J shed 4 bases, and the junction held 4 bases outside the gene matches. The DNA for the CDR3 is TGTGCCAGCTCGGGACTAGCGGGAGGGCCATCAGATACGCAGTATTTT. Translating gives CASSGLAGGPSDTQYF.

The rearrangement uses TRBV6-5 and TRBJ1-3; possibly TRBD1 for D (5 bases). The germline V and J ends were trimmed by 6 bases and 8 bases, with 20 bases remaining between them. Germline loops: CDR1 MNHEY, CDR2 SVGAGI. The CDR3 contains 15 residues. CDR3 nucleotide sequence: TGTGCCAGCAGATTTTCTCAGGGAAATAAACACACCATATATTTT. This gives the protein CASRFSQGNKHTIYF.